This T cell receptor (beta chain) was sequenced during a study of cytomegalovirus exposure and HLA in healthy donors. This CDR3 comprises 13 residues. The germline V gene has CDR1 SGHRS and CDR2 YFSETQ. V gave up 4 bases and J gave up 14 bases; unmatched junction bases: 12. 60 Vbeta and 13 Jbeta primers were used in PCR. Sequencing was performed with immunoSEQ multiplex PCR; in TCRdb, only in-frame clones are kept and a portion is missing. The data hold about 140,000 clones, with more than 60% observed a single time. The TCR sequence derives from a female donor in good health and CMV-seronegative. V gene TRBV5-1 combines with J gene TRBJ2-1, with 7 bases that match TRBD2. The sample taken for sequencing was PBMCs. In DNA form, the CDR3 reads TGCGCCAGCAGCGAGCAAACTAGCGCCGAAAAGTTCTTC. Protein product: CASSEQTSAEKFF.